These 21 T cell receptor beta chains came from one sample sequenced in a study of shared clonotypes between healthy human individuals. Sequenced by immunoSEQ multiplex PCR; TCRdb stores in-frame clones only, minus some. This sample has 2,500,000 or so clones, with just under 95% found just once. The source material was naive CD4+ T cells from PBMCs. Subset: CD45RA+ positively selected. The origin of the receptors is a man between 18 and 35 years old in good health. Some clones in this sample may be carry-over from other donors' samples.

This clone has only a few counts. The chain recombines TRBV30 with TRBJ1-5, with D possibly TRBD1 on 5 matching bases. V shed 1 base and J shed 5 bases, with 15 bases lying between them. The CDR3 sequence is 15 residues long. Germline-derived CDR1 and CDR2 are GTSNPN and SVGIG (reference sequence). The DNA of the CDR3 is TGTGCCTGGAGTGGGGACCGCTTGTTCGATCAGCCCCAGCATTTT. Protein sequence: CAWSGDRLFDQPQHF.

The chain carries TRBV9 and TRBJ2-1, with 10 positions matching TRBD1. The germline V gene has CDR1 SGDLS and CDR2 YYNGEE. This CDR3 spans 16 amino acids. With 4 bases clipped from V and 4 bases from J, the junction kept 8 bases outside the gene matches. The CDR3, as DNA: TGTGCCAGCAGCATAACCGGGACAGGGGCATACAATGAGCAGTTCTTC. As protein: CASSITGTGAYNEQFF.

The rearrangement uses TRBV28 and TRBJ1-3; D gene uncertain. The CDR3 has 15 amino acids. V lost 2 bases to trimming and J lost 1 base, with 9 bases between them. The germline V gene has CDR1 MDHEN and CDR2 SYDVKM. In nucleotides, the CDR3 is TGTGCCAGCAGTTTAAGGAGTGCTTCTGGAAACACCATATATTTT. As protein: CASSLRSASGNTIYF.

CDR3 coding DNA: TGCAGCGTTGATTTCCTGGGCGGTGACAATGAGCAGTTCTTC. As protein: CSVDFLGGDNEQFF. V usage is TRBV29-1 and J usage is TRBJ2-1; the D is unclear. The CDR3 covers 14 residues. Germline CDR1 reads SQVTM; CDR2 reads ANQGSEA. The V end lost 3 bases, the J end lost 5 bases, and 14 bases lay between the germline ends.

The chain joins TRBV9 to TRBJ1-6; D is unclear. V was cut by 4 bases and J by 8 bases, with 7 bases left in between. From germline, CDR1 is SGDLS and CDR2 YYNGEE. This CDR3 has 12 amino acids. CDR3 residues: CASSNWDSPLHF. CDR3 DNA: TGTGCCAGCAGCAACTGGGATTCACCCCTCCACTTT.

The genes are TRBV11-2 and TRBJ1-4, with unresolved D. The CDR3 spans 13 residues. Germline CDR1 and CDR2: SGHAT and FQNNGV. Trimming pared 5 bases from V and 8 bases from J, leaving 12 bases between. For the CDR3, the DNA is TGTGCCAGCAGCAAAGGGCCCATGGAAAAACTGTTTTTT. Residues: CASSKGPMEKLFF.

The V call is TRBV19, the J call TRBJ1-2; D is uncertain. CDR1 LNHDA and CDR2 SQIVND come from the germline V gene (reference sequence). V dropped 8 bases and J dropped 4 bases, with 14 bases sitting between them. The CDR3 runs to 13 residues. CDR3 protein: CASHQYSAYGYTF. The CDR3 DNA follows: TGTGCCAGTCACCAGTATTCGGCCTATGGCTACACCTTC.

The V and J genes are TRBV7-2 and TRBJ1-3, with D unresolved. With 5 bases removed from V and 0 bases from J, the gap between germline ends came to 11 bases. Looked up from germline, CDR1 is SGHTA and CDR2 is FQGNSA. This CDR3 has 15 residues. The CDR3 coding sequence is TGTGCCAGCAGCCTGGACTCAGCCTCTGGAAACACCATATATTTT. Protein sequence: CASSLDSASGNTIYF.

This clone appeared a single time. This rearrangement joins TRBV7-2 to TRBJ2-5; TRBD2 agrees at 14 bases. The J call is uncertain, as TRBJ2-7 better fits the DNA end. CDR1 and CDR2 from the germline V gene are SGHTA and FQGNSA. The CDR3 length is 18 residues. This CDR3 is CASSSRGTSGSASYEQYF. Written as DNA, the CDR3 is TGTGCCAGCAGCTCCCGGGGGACTAGCGGGAGCGCGTCCTACGAGCAGTACTTC.

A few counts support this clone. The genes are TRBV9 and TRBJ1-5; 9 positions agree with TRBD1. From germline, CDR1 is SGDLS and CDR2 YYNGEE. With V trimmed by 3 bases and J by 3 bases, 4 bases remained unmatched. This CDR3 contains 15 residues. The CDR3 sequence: CASSAGQGNNQPQHF. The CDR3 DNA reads TGTGCCAGCAGCGCCGGACAGGGGAACAATCAGCCCCAGCATTTT.

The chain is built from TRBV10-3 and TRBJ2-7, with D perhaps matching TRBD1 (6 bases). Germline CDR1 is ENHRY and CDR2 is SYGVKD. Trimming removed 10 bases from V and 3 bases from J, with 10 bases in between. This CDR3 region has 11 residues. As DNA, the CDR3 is TGTGCCACCGGACAGAACTACGAGCAGTACTTC. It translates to CATGQNYEQYF.

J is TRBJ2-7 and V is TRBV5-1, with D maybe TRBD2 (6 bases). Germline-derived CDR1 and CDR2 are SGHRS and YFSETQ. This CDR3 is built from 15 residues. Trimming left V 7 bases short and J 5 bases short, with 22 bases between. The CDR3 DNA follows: TGCGCCAGCCACGTTAACACGGGGGTAAGAGACGAGCAGTACTTC. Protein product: CASHVNTGVRDEQYF.

The CDR3 spells CASSSRTGGDTQYF. In nucleotides, the CDR3 is TGTGCCAGCAGCTCTAGGACTGGGGGGGATACGCAGTATTTT. The chain employs TRBV7-9 and TRBJ2-3, with D perhaps matching TRBD2 (6 bases). Germline V CDR1 and CDR2: SEHNR, FQNEAQ (reference sequence). This CDR3 has 14 residues. Trimming pared 4 bases from V and 6 bases from J, leaving 14 bases between. Looking up the rest from reference TRBV7-9 and TRBJ2-3 gives the full variable domain: DTGVSQNPRHKITKRGQNVTFRCDPISEHNRLYWYRQTLGQGPEFLTYFQNEAQLEKSRLLSDRFSAERPKGSFSTLEIQRTEQGDSAMYLCASSSRTGGDTQYFGPGTRLTVL.

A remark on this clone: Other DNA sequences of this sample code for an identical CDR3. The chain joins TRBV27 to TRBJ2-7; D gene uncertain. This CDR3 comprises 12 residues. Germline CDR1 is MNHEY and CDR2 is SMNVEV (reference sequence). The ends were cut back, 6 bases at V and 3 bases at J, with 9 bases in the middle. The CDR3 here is CASSGRGYEQYF. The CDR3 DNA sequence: TGTGCCAGCAGCGGGCGTGGCTACGAGCAGTACTTC.

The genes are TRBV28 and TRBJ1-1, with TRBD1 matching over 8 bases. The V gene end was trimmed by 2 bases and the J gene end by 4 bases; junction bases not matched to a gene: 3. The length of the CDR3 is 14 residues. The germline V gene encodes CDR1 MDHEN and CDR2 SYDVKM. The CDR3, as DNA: TGTGCCAGCAGTTTAACAGGGGGGATCACTGAAGCTTTCTTT. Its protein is CASSLTGGITEAFF. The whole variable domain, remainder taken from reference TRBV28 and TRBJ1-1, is DVKVTQSSRYLVKRTGEKVFLECVQDMDHENMFWYRQDPGLGLRLIYFSYDVKMKEKGDIPEGYSVSREKKERFSLILESASTNQTSMYLCASSLTGGITEAFFGQGTRLTVV.

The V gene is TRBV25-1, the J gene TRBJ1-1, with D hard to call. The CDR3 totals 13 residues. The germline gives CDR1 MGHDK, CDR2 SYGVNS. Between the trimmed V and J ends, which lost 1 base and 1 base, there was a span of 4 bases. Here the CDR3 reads CASSEFPNTEAFF. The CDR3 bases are TGTGCCAGCAGTGAATTTCCGAACACTGAAGCTTTCTTT.

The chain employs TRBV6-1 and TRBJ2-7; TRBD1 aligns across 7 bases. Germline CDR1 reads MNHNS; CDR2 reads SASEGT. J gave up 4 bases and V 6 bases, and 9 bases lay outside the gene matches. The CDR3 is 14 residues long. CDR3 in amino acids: CASSRDRSFYEQYF. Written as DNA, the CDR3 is TGTGCCAGCAGCCGGGACAGATCCTTTTACGAGCAGTACTTC.

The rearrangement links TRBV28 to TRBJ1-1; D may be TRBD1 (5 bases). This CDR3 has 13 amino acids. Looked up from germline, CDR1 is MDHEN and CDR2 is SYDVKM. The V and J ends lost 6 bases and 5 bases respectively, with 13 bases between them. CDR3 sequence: CASSRGEETEAFF. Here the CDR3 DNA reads TGTGCCAGCAGCCGGGGGGAGGAAACTGAAGCTTTCTTT.

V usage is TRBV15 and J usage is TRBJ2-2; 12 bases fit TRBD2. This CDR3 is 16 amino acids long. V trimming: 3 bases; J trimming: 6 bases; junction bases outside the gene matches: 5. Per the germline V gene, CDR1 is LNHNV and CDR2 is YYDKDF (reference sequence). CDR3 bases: TGTGCCACCAGCAGCCTACTAGCGGGAGGTTCCGGGGAGCTGTTTTTT. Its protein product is CATSSLLAGGSGELFF.

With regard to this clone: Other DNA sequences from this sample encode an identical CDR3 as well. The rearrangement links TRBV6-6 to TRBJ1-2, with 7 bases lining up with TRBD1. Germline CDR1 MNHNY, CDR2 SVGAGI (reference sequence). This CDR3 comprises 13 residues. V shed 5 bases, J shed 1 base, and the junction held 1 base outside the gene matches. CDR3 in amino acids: CASSRDSNYGYTF. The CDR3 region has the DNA TGTGCCAGCAGTCGGGACAGTAACTATGGCTACACCTTC.

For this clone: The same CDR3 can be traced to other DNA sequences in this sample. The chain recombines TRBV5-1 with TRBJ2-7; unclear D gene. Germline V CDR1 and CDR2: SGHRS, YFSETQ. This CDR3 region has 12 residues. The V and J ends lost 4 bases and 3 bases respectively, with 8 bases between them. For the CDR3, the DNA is TGCGCCAGCAGCCCCCCCAGCTACGAGCAGTACTTC. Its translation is CASSPPSYEQYF.